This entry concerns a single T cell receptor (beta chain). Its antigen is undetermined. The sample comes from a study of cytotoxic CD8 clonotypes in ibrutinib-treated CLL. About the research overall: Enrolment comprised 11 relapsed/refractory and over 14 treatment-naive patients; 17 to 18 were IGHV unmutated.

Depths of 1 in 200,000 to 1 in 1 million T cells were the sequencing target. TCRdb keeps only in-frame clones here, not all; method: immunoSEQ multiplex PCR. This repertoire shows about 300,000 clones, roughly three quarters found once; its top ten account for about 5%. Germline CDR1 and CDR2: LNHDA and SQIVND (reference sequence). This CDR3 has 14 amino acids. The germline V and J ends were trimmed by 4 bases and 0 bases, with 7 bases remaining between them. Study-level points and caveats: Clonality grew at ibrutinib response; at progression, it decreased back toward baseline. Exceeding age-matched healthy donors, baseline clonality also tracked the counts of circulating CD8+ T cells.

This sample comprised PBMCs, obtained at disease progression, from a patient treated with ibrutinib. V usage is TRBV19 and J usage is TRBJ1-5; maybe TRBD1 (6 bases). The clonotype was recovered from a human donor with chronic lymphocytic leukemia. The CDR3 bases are TGTGCCAGTAGTAGAGGGGGTAGCAATCAGCCCCAGCATTTT. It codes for CASSRGGSNQPQHF.